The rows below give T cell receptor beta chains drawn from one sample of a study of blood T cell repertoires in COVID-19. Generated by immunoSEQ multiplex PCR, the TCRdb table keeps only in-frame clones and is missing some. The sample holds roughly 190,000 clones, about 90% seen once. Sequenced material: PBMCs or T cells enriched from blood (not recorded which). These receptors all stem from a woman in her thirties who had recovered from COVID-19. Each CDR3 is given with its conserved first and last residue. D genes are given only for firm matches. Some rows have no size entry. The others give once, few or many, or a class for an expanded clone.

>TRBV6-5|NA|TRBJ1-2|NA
CASSSRTGGYTF
TGTGCCAGCAGTTCCCGGACTGGTGGCTACACCTTC
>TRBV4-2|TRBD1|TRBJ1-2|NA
CASSHPDRALYGYTF
TGTGCCAGCAGCCATCCCGACAGGGCCCTCTATGGCTACACCTTC
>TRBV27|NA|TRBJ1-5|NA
CASSFISSQPQHF
TGTGCCAGCAGTTTCATCAGTAGCCAGCCCCAGCATTTT
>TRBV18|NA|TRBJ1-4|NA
CASSSSGSNEKLFF
TGTGCCAGCTCCTCCTCAGGGTCTAATGAAAAACTGTTTTTT
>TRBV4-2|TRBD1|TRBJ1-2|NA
CASSQDRTGGNYGYTF
TGTGCCAGCAGCCAAGATCGGACAGGCGGAAACTATGGCTACACCTTC
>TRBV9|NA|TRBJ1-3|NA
CASSSGSSGNTIYF
TGTGCCAGCAGCTCGGGTAGCTCTGGAAACACCATATATTTT
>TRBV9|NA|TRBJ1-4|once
CASSGLGRYNEKLFF
TGTGCCAGCAGCGGATTGGGCAGGTATAATGAAAAACTGTTTTTT
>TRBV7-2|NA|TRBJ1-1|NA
CASSRRGGLGAFF
TGTGCCAGCAGCCGGAGGGGGGGGTTGGGAGCTTTCTTT
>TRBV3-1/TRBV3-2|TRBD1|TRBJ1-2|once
CASSRKLSGTVNYGYTF
TGTGCCAGCAGCCGCAAACTCTCCGGGACAGTGAACTATGGCTACACCTTC
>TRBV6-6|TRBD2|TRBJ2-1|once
CASSYSGGSLSHEQFF
TGTGCCAGCAGTTACTCGGGCGGGAGCCTGTCTCATGAGCAGTTCTTC
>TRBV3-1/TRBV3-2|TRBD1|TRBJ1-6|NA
CASSLRTGSSYNSPLHF
TGTGCCAGCAGCCTTCGGACAGGCAGCTCCTATAATTCACCCCTCCACTTT
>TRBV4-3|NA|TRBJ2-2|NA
CASSQDGEVRAGELFF
TGCGCCAGCAGCCAAGATGGGGAGGTGAGGGCCGGGGAGCTGTTTTTT
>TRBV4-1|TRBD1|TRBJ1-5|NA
CASSQLGTGGDMRRNQPQHF
TGCGCCAGCAGCCAATTAGGGACAGGGGGCGACATGAGGCGCAATCAGCCCCAGCATTTT
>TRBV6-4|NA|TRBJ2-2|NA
CASREEGFTGELFF
TGTGCCAGCAGAGAGGAGGGGTTCACCGGGGAGCTGTTTTTT
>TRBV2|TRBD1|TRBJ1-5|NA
CASRSGTASNQPQHF
TGTGCCAGCAGATCCGGGACAGCGAGCAATCAGCCCCAGCATTTT
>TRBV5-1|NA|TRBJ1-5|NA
CASSETPQGIGNQPQHF
TGCGCCAGCAGCGAAACCCCACAGGGAATCGGGAATCAGCCCCAGCATTTT
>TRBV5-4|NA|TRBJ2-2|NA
CASSLVAEGGELFF
TGTGCCAGCAGCTTGGTGGCGGAGGGGGGGGAGCTGTTTTTT
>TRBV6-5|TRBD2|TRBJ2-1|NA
CASTSGTSGSEEQFF
TGTGCCAGCACCTCCGGGACTAGCGGGTCCGAAGAGCAGTTCTTC
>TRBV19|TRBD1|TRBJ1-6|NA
CASRDSVPGSYNSPLHF
TGTGCCAGCCGGGACAGCGTTCCCGGCTCCTATAATTCACCCCTCCACTTT
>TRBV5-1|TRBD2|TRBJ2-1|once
CASSLDPAGVNNEQFF
TGCGCCAGCAGCTTGGATCCAGCGGGAGTGAACAATGAGCAGTTCTTC
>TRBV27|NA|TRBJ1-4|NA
CASGGDSPTSNEKLFF
TGTGCCAGCGGGGGGGACTCACCCACGAGTAATGAAAAACTGTTTTTT
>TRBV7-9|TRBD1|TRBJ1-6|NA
CASSTLGQGGLASPLHF
TGTGCCAGCAGCACCCTGGGGCAGGGGGGCTTGGCTTCACCCCTCCACTTT
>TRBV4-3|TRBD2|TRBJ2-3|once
CASSQAPTSGASTDTQYF
TGCGCCAGCAGCCAAGCCCCGACTAGCGGGGCGAGCACAGATACGCAGTATTTT
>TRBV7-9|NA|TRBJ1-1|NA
CASSYRLTTEAFF
TGTGCCAGCAGCTACCGCCTAACCACTGAAGCTTTCTTT
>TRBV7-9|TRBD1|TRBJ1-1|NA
CASRPRGRDTEAFF
TGTGCCAGCAGGCCTAGGGGGCGAGACACTGAAGCTTTCTTT
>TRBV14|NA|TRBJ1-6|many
CASSQEFPNSPLHF
TGTGCCAGCAGCCAAGAATTCCCGAATTCACCCCTCCACTTT
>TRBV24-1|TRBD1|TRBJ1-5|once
CATSDLRDRGKKRNQPQHF
TGTGCCACCAGTGATTTGCGGGACAGGGGTAAGAAACGTAATCAGCCCCAGCATTTT
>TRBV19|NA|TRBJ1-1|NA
CASSMSVNIIAFF
TGTGCCAGTAGTATGTCAGTGAACATAATAGCTTTCTTT
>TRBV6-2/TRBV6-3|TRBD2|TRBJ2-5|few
CASSYPSSGNPFVQTQYF
TGTGCCAGCAGTTACCCCTCTAGCGGGAACCCATTTGTGCAGACCCAGTACTTC
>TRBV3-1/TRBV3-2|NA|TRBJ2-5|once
CASSHRRGGETQYF
TGTGCCAGCAGTCACAGAAGGGGTGGTGAGACCCAGTACTTC